This entry lists 5 T cell receptor beta chains sequenced from one sample in a study of T cells after yellow fever vaccination (dated by TCRdb to the late 2010s). The sample's treatment or condition label is to be understood as: live attenuated yellow fever vaccine strain. The library was produced with 5' RACE. Data came from an Illumina NovaSeq 6000. TCRdb reworked the public reads: Q25 trimming with fastp, MiXCR clone assembly, productive beta chains retained. Rows merge per CDR3 protein into single entries with the most common DNA and genes. Recorded for this sample are hundreds of thousands of distinct CDR3 sequences; approximately 5.2% of them occurred a single time. The ten top clones hold under 3.5% of the sample. The material was CD4+ T cells sorted from PBMCs, obtained on the day of the yellow fever booster vaccination. Source of these receptors: a man aged 18 to 29 who received the YFV17D yellow fever vaccine.

This clonotype was recorded a few times. The chain employs TRBV20-1 and TRBJ2-3, with D possibly called TRBD1 or TRBD2 (6 bases each). The CDR3 has 12 residues. V gave up 8 bases and J gave up 4 bases, with 13 bases separating them. CDR1 is DFQATT, CDR2 SNEGSKA, per germline (reference sequence). CDR3 loop: CSPGAGADTQYF. The CDR3 bases are TGCAGTCCGGGGGCTGGCGCAGATACGCAGTATTTT.

The V and J genes are TRBV5-1 and TRBJ2-7; 7 positions agree with TRBD1. The germline gives CDR1 SGHRS, CDR2 YFSETQ. Trimming at V came to 1 base and at J to 1 base, leaving 2 bases not matched to a gene. The CDR3 runs to 14 residues. The CDR3, as DNA: TGCGCCAGCAGCTTGACAGGGGATTCCTACGAGCAGTACGTC. Translating it yields CASSLTGDSYEQYV.

The J gene is TRBJ2-2, the V gene TRBV5-1; a possible D gene is TRBD1 (6 bases). V lost 1 base to trimming and J lost 1 base, with 11 bases between them. The CDR3 runs to 16 residues. The germline gives CDR1 SGHRS, CDR2 YFSETQ. This CDR3 is CASSLISRGNTGELFF. The CDR3 nucleotides read TGCGCCAGCAGCTTGATTTCCAGGGGGAACACCGGGGAGCTGTTTTTT.

This clonotype was found a few times. The chain joins TRBV5-1 to TRBJ2-3; D is uncertain. Germline CDR1 and CDR2: SGHRS and YFSETQ. The CDR3 totals 12 residues. Trimming took 1 base from V and 4 from J, leaving 4 bases between them. CDR3 sequence: CASSLWSDTQYF. DNA for the CDR3: TGCGCCAGCAGCTTGTGGTCAGATACGCAGTATTTT.

This clonotype was seen ten or more times. The gene calls are TRBV4-2 and TRBJ1-5, with a weak D call TRBD1 (5 bases). Between the trimmed V and J ends, which lost 5 bases and 8 bases, there was a span of 19 bases. Germline CDR1 LGHNA, CDR2 YNFKEQ. The CDR3 runs 15 residues. The CDR3 spells CASSGRDGRGEPQHF. The CDR3, as DNA: TGTGCCAGCAGCGGCCGGGACGGACGAGGAGAGCCCCAGCATTTT.